There are many counts of the clone carrying this T cell receptor beta chain. Its target is unknown. The data stem from a study of CD8 T cells in ankylosing spondylitis. General observations from the study: Reports say disease-linked clones showed up significantly more in matched ankylosing spondylitis synovial fluid. The study identified a TCR beta motif of eight highly homologous variants that appeared characteristic of ankylosing spondylitis blood.

Germline V gene sequence: CDR1 SGHTA, CDR2 FQGNSA. V lost 0 bases and J 3 bases, leaving 14 bases between the germline ends. CDR3 length: 16 residues. Libraries of TCR beta came from quantitative 5'-RACE with molecular barcodes. TCRdb used MiXCR to reprocess the 5' RACE reads, holding one entry per CDR3 protein. The sample shows under 150,000 distinct CDR3 sequences, around 9.3% of them seen only once. The specimen was blood, either unsorted or a sorted T cell fraction (not recorded which). The V and J genes are TRBV7-2 and TRBJ2-5; D may be TRBD2 (6 bases). The sequence derives from a male donor with ankylosing spondylitis or in good health (not recorded which). Here the CDR3 DNA reads TGTGCCAGCAGCTTAGCAGCTTGGGGGACTGAAGAGACCCAGTACTTC. Protein: CASSLAAWGTEETQYF.